This paragraph covers one T cell receptor (beta chain) sequence. The sample originates from a study of cytomegalovirus exposure and HLA in healthy donors. Whole-study context: The 100 to 150 validation repertoires matched the 650 to 850 first-cohort repertoires in platform, a later analysis reported.

This CDR3 has 14 residues. Per the germline V gene, CDR1 is SEHNR and CDR2 is FQNEAQ (reference sequence). With V trimmed by 3 bases and J by 6 bases, 8 bases remained unmatched. Some clones are missing from TCRdb's copy, which holds only in-frame ones; the method was immunoSEQ multiplex PCR. Of under 150,000 clones listed, around 87% were seen once; the top ten hold 8.7%. The specimen sequenced was PBMCs. The rearrangement joins TRBV7-9 to TRBJ2-7; 7 bases fit TRBD1. The TCR comes from a man aged 18 to 30 in good health and CMV-seropositive. The CDR3, as DNA: TGTGCCAGCAGCTTGGGGCAGGGGGAAGCCGAGCAGTACTTC. It encodes CASSLGQGEAEQYF.